Following are 18 T cell receptor beta chains from one sample sequenced in a study of blood T cells in healthy people across ages. Primed by a sample-barcoded 5' primer and a J-beta primer mix, a second PCR proceeded for roughly 7 to 11 cycles. One entry per CDR3 protein, called by TCRdb with MiXCR from the 5' RACE reads. The sample lists 650,000 or so distinct CDR3 sequences, 40% to 65% occurring once. Sequencing input: blood. The receptors here all came from a woman at least 80 years old in good health.

The J gene is TRBJ2-1, the V gene TRBV10-2, with 9 bases aligning to TRBD2. V shed 5 bases, J shed 5 bases, and the junction held 7 bases outside the gene matches. Germline assignment: CDR1 WSHSY and CDR2 SAAADI. This CDR3 comprises 15 residues. CDR3: CASSLGLAAHNEQFF. In DNA form, the CDR3 reads TGCGCCAGCAGTCTGGGACTAGCAGCCCACAATGAGCAGTTCTTC.

The V and J genes are TRBV24-1 and TRBJ2-7; 8 nucleotides align to TRBD2. Germline CDR1 reads KGHDR; CDR2 reads SFDVKD. There are 15 residues in the CDR3. V was pared by 9 bases and J by 1 base, with 10 bases of the junction left unmatched. The CDR3 DNA follows: TGTGCCACCCTACTACTAGCGGAGCTTTCCTACGAGCAGTACTTC. Residues: CATLLLAELSYEQYF.

In its sample, this clonotype was seen many times. The chain joins TRBV28 to TRBJ2-7, with TRBD2 matching 8 bases. This CDR3 is built from 15 residues. The V segment lost 5 bases and the J segment 3 bases; nucleotides outside the gene matches: 9. Per germline, CDR1 MDHEN and CDR2 SYDVKM. CDR3 DNA sequence: TGTGCCAGCAGTGGGGCCGGGACTAGTATCTACGAGCAGTACTTC. Its protein is CASSGAGTSIYEQYF.

The chain joins TRBV20-1 to TRBJ2-7; D is unresolved. Looked up from germline, CDR1 is DFQATT and CDR2 is SNEGSKA (reference sequence). V lost 3 bases and J lost 1, with 10 bases in between. This CDR3 is built from 13 residues. CDR3 DNA sequence: TGCAGTGCTAGCAAAAGAACTTCCTACGAGCAGTACTTC. It translates to CSASKRTSYEQYF.

This sequence joins TRBV20-1 and TRBJ2-1; D is unclear. The CDR3 is made up of 13 amino acids. V gave up 4 bases and J gave up 15 bases, with 22 bases separating them. Germline CDR1 and CDR2: DFQATT and SNEGSKA (reference sequence). The CDR3 DNA is TGCAGTGCTATCCGATTTCCGGGCGACAATGCGTTCTTC. Its protein product is CSAIRFPGDNAFF.

Concerning this clonotype: A much larger clone differs by one base, so this may be a read error. Here the CDR3 DNA reads TGCAGCGTTGCCCGGGCGACCCAAGAGACCCAGTTCTTC. It translates to CSVARATQETQFF. V usage is TRBV29-1 and J usage is TRBJ2-1; D is unclear. CDR1 is SQVTM, CDR2 ANQGSEA, per germline. V shed 4 bases and J shed 13 bases, with 20 bases lying between them. The CDR3 length is 13 residues.

This clonotype was recorded many times. CDR3 DNA sequence: TGTGCCAGCTCCGGACAGGGCAAGCGGGATGGCTACACCTTC. It encodes CASSGQGKRDGYTF. The chain recombines TRBV18 with TRBJ1-2; 8 bases agree with TRBD1. This CDR3 has 14 residues. V was clipped by 6 bases and J by 6 bases; unmatched bases: 9. Per germline, CDR1 KGHSH and CDR2 LQKENI.

The chain is built from TRBV5-1 and TRBJ2-1, with D unresolved. The CDR3 spans 14 residues. Trimming left V 1 base short and J 6 bases short, with 11 bases between. Germline loops: CDR1 SGHRS, CDR2 YFSETQ. The CDR3 here is CASSLFGAGNEQFF. CDR3 in DNA: TGCGCCAGCAGCTTGTTCGGTGCCGGCAATGAGCAGTTCTTC. Using reference TRBV5-1 and TRBJ2-1 for the parts outside the CDR3, the full variable domain is KAGVTQTPRYLIKTRGQQVTLSCSPISGHRSVSWYQQTPGQGLQFLFEYFSETQRNKGNFPGRFSGRQFSNSRSEMNVSTLELGDSALYLCASSLFGAGNEQFFGPGTRLTVL.

V and J are TRBV12-3 or TRBV12-4 and TRBJ2-3, with D possibly being TRBD1 or TRBD2 (5 bases each). This CDR3 contains 13 residues. The germline V and J ends were trimmed by 2 bases and 8 bases, with 11 bases remaining between them. CDR3 amino acids: CASSLTRRGTQYF. The CDR3, as DNA: TGTGCCAGCAGTTTAACTAGAAGGGGTACGCAGTATTTT.

This chain joins TRBV20-1 and TRBJ2-3, with TRBD2 identical over 9 bases. Germline CDR1 reads DFQATT; CDR2 reads SNEGSKA (reference sequence). The CDR3 has 15 residues. The V gene end was trimmed by 4 bases and the J gene end by 6 bases; junction bases not matched to a gene: 11. As DNA, the CDR3 is TGCAGTGCTAACCCTAGCGGGGCCATGAGTGATACGCAGTATTTT. Its protein product is CSANPSGAMSDTQYF.

On this clonotype itself: A much larger clone lies a single base off, so this may be a read error. The V gene is TRBV7-9, the J gene TRBJ2-7, with TRBD2 as a possible D gene (6 bases). The V gene's germline CDR1 is SEHNR and CDR2 FQNEAQ (reference sequence). V was trimmed by 7 bases and J by 6 bases, leaving 13 bases between them. The CDR3 is 12 residues long. This chain's CDR3 is CASKYQGGEQYF. CDR3 coding DNA: TGTGCCAGCAAGTACCAGGGAGGCGAGCAGTACTTC. The full variable domain, completed using reference TRBV7-9 and TRBJ2-7, is DTGVSQNPRHKITKRGQNVTFRCDPISEHNRLYWYRQTLGQGPEFLTYFQNEAQLEKSRLLSDRFSAERPKGSFSTLEIQRTEQGDSAMYLCASKYQGGEQYFGPGTRLTVT.

The CDR3 spells CASSLFLPLYRENNEQFF. The CDR3 coding sequence is TGTGCCAGCAGTTTATTTCTCCCCCTCTACAGGGAAAACAATGAGCAGTTCTTC. The chain links TRBV27 to TRBJ2-1; maybe TRBD1 (6 bases). The ends were cut back, 1 base at V and 5 bases at J, with 21 bases in the middle. CDR1 and CDR2 from the germline V gene are MNHEY and SMNVEV (reference sequence). The CDR3 is made up of 18 amino acids.

The rearrangement links TRBV28 to TRBJ2-2, with TRBD1 matching over 7 bases. J lost 6 bases, V lost 3 bases, and 7 bases had no gene match. Germline lookup yields CDR1 MDHEN and CDR2 SYDVKM. The length of the CDR3 is 15 residues. CDR3 bases: TGTGCCAGCAGTTTGAAGGGGGCTAGGTCCGGGGAGCTGTTTTTT. This codes for CASSLKGARSGELFF.

This chain connects TRBV6-6 to TRBJ2-5, with 9 bases identical to TRBD2. Germline trimming cut 5 bases from V and 1 base from J; bases unmatched to any gene: 11. The CDR3 has 17 residues. Germline values: CDR1 MNHNY, CDR2 SVGAGI (reference sequence). The CDR3 sequence is CASSPSEQTSGQETQYF. DNA of the CDR3: TGTGCCAGCAGTCCAAGCGAGCAGACTAGCGGCCAAGAGACCCAGTACTTC.

The chain recombines TRBV20-1 with TRBJ2-7; no definite D call. Germline assignment: CDR1 DFQATT and CDR2 SNEGSKA (reference sequence). Trimming removed 5 bases at V and 0 bases at J, with 8 bases between. The CDR3 has 12 amino acids. The CDR3 protein is CSAPDISYEQYF. CDR3 nucleotide sequence: TGCAGTGCTCCAGATATCTCCTACGAGCAGTACTTC.

In the case of this clonotype: A read error is possible here, since a much larger clone lies one base away. The chain employs TRBV6-1 and TRBJ1-2; D not certain. The CDR3 covers 16 residues. Per germline, CDR1 MNHNS and CDR2 SASEGT. Written as DNA, the CDR3 is TGTGCCTGCAGTGAATTGGCAGTTCCCTTCAACTATGGCTACACCTTC. Translating gives CACSELAVPFNYGYTF.

Remarks on this clonotype: This may be a read error: a much more frequent sequence differs by one nucleotide. The chain combines TRBV20-1 with TRBJ1-6; D unresolved. The CDR3 spans 14 residues. Per the germline V gene, CDR1 is DFQATT and CDR2 is SNEGSKA (reference sequence). The CDR3 region has the DNA TGCAGTGCTAGAGTGGAGTCCTATAATTCACCCCCCCACTTT. Translated, it gives CSARVESYNSPPHF.

This sequence joins TRBV20-1 and TRBJ2-7, with D perhaps matching TRBD1 (6 bases). The J call may be incorrect, as the DNA end agrees better with TRBJ2-5. This CDR3 is built from 15 residues. Per germline, CDR1 DFQATT and CDR2 SNEGSKA (reference sequence). The CDR3 region has the DNA TGCAGTGCGCCCCCGGACAGCGTAGGGAGAGAGACCCAGTACTTC. Its protein product is CSAPPDSVGRETQYF.